The rows below give T cell receptor beta chains drawn from one sample of a study of OX40 agonist ivuxolimab in advanced cancers. Clones were sequenced by immunoSEQ multiplex PCR, and TCRdb holds only the in-frame ones, with some missing. The table records 50,000 or so clones, less than 90% of them present only once. This sample comprised CD4+ or CD8+ T cells sorted from blood, obtained in a trial of the OX40 agonist ivuxolimab. These receptors were taken from an adult with an advanced solid tumor such as melanoma, head and neck, liver or kidney cancer. The CDR3 runs from the conserved cysteine through the conserved F or W. D genes are given only for firm matches. The size entry is marked missing in some rows and otherwise reads once, few, many or a size class.

clone size: .; V gene: TRBV2; J gene: TRBJ1-5; D gene: .; CDR3 protein: CASRPRRGPNQPQHF
clone size: .; V gene: TRBV6-6; J gene: TRBJ1-1; D gene: TRBD1; CDR3 protein: CASSKGQGLSEAFF
clone size: .; V gene: TRBV7-2; J gene: TRBJ2-5; D gene: .; CDR3 protein: CASRIWGEETQYF
clone size: once; V gene: TRBV28; J gene: TRBJ2-6; D gene: TRBD2; CDR3 protein: CASNSISGGPGANVLTF
clone size: .; V gene: TRBV6-5; J gene: TRBJ1-2; D gene: TRBD1; CDR3 protein: CASRNRQGDGYTF
clone size: .; V gene: TRBV28; J gene: TRBJ2-7; D gene: .; CDR3 protein: CASSVLSAGTYEQYF
clone size: .; V gene: TRBV6-1; J gene: TRBJ1-4; D gene: .; CDR3 protein: CASSDVAEKLFF
clone size: .; V gene: TRBV19; J gene: .; D gene: .; CDR3 protein: CASKVALGTYEQYF
clone size: .; V gene: TRBV2; J gene: TRBJ1-2; D gene: .; CDR3 protein: CASTGAAYGYTF
clone size: .; V gene: TRBV2; J gene: TRBJ1-1; D gene: .; CDR3 protein: CASSEAQSWGKNTEAFF
clone size: .; V gene: TRBV6-6; J gene: TRBJ2-1; D gene: .; CDR3 protein: CASTSTGLQDNEQFF
clone size: .; V gene: TRBV5-5; J gene: TRBJ2-6; D gene: .; CDR3 protein: CASSLREQRSSGANVLTF
clone size: once; V gene: TRBV30; J gene: TRBJ2-1; D gene: .; CDR3 protein: CAWRDNNEQFF
clone size: .; V gene: TRBV5-4; J gene: TRBJ2-1; D gene: TRBD2; CDR3 protein: CASRATSGTYNEQFF
clone size: few; V gene: TRBV6-7; J gene: TRBJ2-1; D gene: .; CDR3 protein: CASSYSWAPTRYNEQFF
clone size: few; V gene: TRBV19; J gene: TRBJ1-5; D gene: .; CDR3 protein: CASSTGASGVLGTTFNQPQHF
clone size: .; V gene: TRBV11-2; J gene: TRBJ2-1; D gene: TRBD1; CDR3 protein: CASSFRRQGYNEQFF
clone size: medium-sized; V gene: TRBV11-2; J gene: TRBJ2-3; D gene: TRBD2; CDR3 protein: CASSLVPSGSTDTQYF
clone size: .; V gene: TRBV6-1; J gene: TRBJ1-2; D gene: .; CDR3 protein: CASSESPAPYTF
clone size: .; V gene: TRBV2; J gene: TRBJ1-3; D gene: .; CDR3 protein: CASSELVQSAGNTIYF
clone size: .; V gene: TRBV27; J gene: TRBJ2-1; D gene: TRBD2; CDR3 protein: CASSPSRSGGGYNEQFF
clone size: once; V gene: TRBV30; J gene: TRBJ2-7; D gene: TRBD1; CDR3 protein: CASSSRQGYEQYF
clone size: .; V gene: TRBV6-5; J gene: TRBJ2-7; D gene: .; CDR3 protein: CASSYSGEQYF
clone size: .; V gene: TRBV7-9; J gene: TRBJ1-1; D gene: .; CDR3 protein: CASSFKQGNTEAFF
clone size: .; V gene: TRBV28; J gene: TRBJ2-1; D gene: .; CDR3 protein: CASSLPRVHGLYNEQFF
clone size: .; V gene: TRBV5-5; J gene: TRBJ2-7; D gene: TRBD2; CDR3 protein: CASRLAGTPPYF
clone size: few; V gene: TRBV11-3; J gene: TRBJ2-7; D gene: .; CDR3 protein: CASSLEPSPAYEQYF
clone size: medium-sized; V gene: TRBV5-4; J gene: TRBJ1-2; D gene: .; CDR3 protein: CASSLVPGQGYTF
clone size: .; V gene: TRBV30; J gene: TRBJ2-1; D gene: .; CDR3 protein: CAWSEGGSGEQFF
clone size: .; V gene: TRBV7-8; J gene: TRBJ2-2; D gene: .; CDR3 protein: CASSLSGDPNTGELFF
clone size: .; V gene: TRBV27; J gene: TRBJ2-5; D gene: .; CDR3 protein: CASSPLFKAGGQETQYF
clone size: .; V gene: TRBV7-3; J gene: TRBJ2-1; D gene: .; CDR3 protein: CASSPLGLPGNEQFF
clone size: .; V gene: TRBV2; J gene: TRBJ1-5; D gene: .; CDR3 protein: CASSYTGGLQPQHF
clone size: .; V gene: TRBV11-2; J gene: TRBJ2-7; D gene: .; CDR3 protein: CASSLVSGVEQYF